This T cell receptor (beta chain) was obtained from a study of OX40 agonist ivuxolimab in advanced cancers. Sequenced by immunoSEQ multiplex PCR; TCRdb stores in-frame clones only, minus some. The repertoire holds more than 65,000 clones, with approximately 81% as singletons. The CDR3 is 16 residues long. V dropped 1 base and J dropped 1 base, with 14 bases sitting between them. Germline CDR1 and CDR2: LNHNV and YYDKDF (reference sequence). This specimen consisted of CD4+ or CD8+ T cells sorted from blood, obtained in a trial of the OX40 agonist ivuxolimab. The clonotype comes from an adult with an advanced solid tumor such as melanoma, head and neck, liver or kidney cancer. V and J are TRBV15 and TRBJ2-7, with D perhaps assigned TRBD1 or TRBD2 (6 bases each). CDR3 in DNA: TGTGCCACCAGCAGAGGGAGGGGGACGGGATCCTACGAGCAGTACTTC. This gives the protein CATSRGRGTGSYEQYF.